A single sample is the source of the 6 T cell receptor beta chains below, sequenced in a study of blood T cell repertoires in COVID-19 (dated by TCRdb to the early 2020s). The library was generated by the immunoSEQ multiplex PCR assay. TCRdb stores this immuneACCESS table with in-frame sequences only. Part of the clones is absent; in the studies checked, under half of the shortfall reflects unresolved V genes, and no reason is known for the rest. For this sample the table gives some 120,000 clones, of which 90% were detected only once. The top ten clonotypes cover approximately 4.6% of the sample. The sequenced sample was peripheral blood. The receptors shown here come from a man in his sixties with COVID-19, enrolled during active disease.

J is TRBJ2-7 and V is TRBV27; D might be TRBD2 (5 bases). V shed 8 bases and J shed 4 bases, with 15 bases lying between them. CDR1 and CDR2 (germline): MNHEY, SMNVEV (reference sequence). This CDR3 region has 13 residues. In nucleotides, the CDR3 is TGTGCCAGCCGAGCAAGCGGAGAATACGAGCAGTACTTC. This gives the protein CASRASGEYEQYF.

V usage is TRBV28 and J usage is TRBJ2-5; D is unresolved. The V gene lost 6 bases and the J gene lost 3 bases, with 11 bases spanning the gap. The germline V gene has CDR1 MDHEN and CDR2 SYDVKM. This CDR3 spans 13 amino acids. The DNA for the CDR3 is TGTGCCAGCAGCCTGAATGGAGAAGAGACCCAGTACTTC. This sequence encodes CASSLNGEETQYF.

The chain recombines TRBV9 with TRBJ1-1, with a tentative D call TRBD1 (5 bases). This CDR3 has 14 residues. From germline, CDR1 is SGDLS and CDR2 YYNGEE. V was trimmed by 0 bases and J by 3 bases, leaving 9 bases between them. This chain's CDR3 is CASSVAGGDTEAFF. The CDR3 bases are TGTGCCAGCAGCGTAGCTGGAGGGGACACTGAAGCTTTCTTT. Full variable domain (missing parts from reference TRBV9 and TRBJ1-1): DSGVTQTPKHLITATGQRVTLRCSPRSGDLSVYWYQQSLDQGLQFLIQYYNGEERAKGNILERFSAQQFPDLHSELNLSSLELGDSALYFCASSVAGGDTEAFFGQGTRLTVV.

The CDR3 is CASSLGGQLNTIYF. The CDR3 DNA follows: TGTGCCAGCAGCTTGGGTGGACAGTTAAACACCATATATTTT. This chain joins TRBV5-8 and TRBJ1-3; tentative D call: TRBD1 (6 bases). Germline V gene data show CDR1 as SGHTS and CDR2 as YDEGEE. This CDR3 is 14 amino acids long. V was trimmed by 0 bases and J by 6 bases, leaving 10 bases between them.

This sequence joins TRBV7-9 and TRBJ2-5; possibly TRBD1 for D (5 bases). Looked up from germline, CDR1 is SEHNR and CDR2 is FQNEAQ (reference sequence). This CDR3 has 12 residues. V lost 5 bases and J 7 bases, leaving 11 bases between the germline ends. The CDR3 here is CASSPGRGTQYF. CDR3 bases: TGTGCCAGCAGCCCAGGGCGCGGGACCCAGTACTTC.

The chain carries TRBV6-5 and TRBJ1-2; maybe TRBD1 (6 bases). Germline V gives CDR1 MNHEY, CDR2 SVGAGI. V was pared by 6 bases and J by 4 bases, with 12 bases between. The length of the CDR3 is 13 residues. The CDR3 reads CASRRTESYGYTF. DNA for the CDR3: TGTGCCAGCAGACGGACAGAAAGCTATGGCTACACCTTC.